Shown below are 26 T cell receptor beta chains from a single sample sequenced in a study of CD8+CD57+ T cells in acquired aplastic anemia. TCR beta VDJ combinations and CDR3 sequences were profiled from genomic DNA. TCRdb analysed the reads with MiXCR anew, one entry per CDR3 protein. The sample carries around 150,000 distinct CDR3 sequences, less than 45% recorded once. Sample: sorted CD4+, CD8+, or CD8+CD57+ T cells (not recorded which) from PBMCs. These receptors came from a human donor in good health, serving as a control.

Many counts were recorded for this clonotype. This chain connects TRBV24-1 to TRBJ1-3; D perhaps matches TRBD1 (5 bases). Deletions cut 3 bases from V and 0 bases from J, with 8 bases between. CDR3 length: 15 amino acids. Germline V CDR1 and CDR2: KGHDR, SFDVKD. The CDR3 region is CATSDGTVSGNTIYF. The DNA of the CDR3 is TGTGCCACCAGTGATGGGACGGTCTCTGGAAACACCATATATTTT.

Worth noting for this clonotype: At one of its ends the junction is not consistent with the germline gene, which may arise from a read error. The rearrangement uses TRBV18 and TRBJ1-2; tentatively, D is TRBD1 (6 bases). This CDR3 has 14 residues. The germline gives CDR1 KGHSH, CDR2 LQKENI. The chain's CDR3 is CASSPVDSNCGYTF. In DNA, the CDR3 is TGTGCCAGCTCACCAGTGGACAGCAACTGTGGCTACACCTTC.

At least ten counts were recorded for this clonotype. This sequence joins TRBV19 and TRBJ2-3; possibly TRBD2 for D (5 bases). The CDR3 runs to 14 residues. Germline V gene data show CDR1 as LNHDA and CDR2 as SQIVND (reference sequence). The germline V and J ends were trimmed by 6 bases and 4 bases, with 14 bases remaining between them. The CDR3 loop reads CASRADGIADTQYF. DNA of the CDR3: TGTGCCAGTAGAGCGGACGGGATCGCAGATACGCAGTATTTT.

In regard to this clonotype: With a much larger clone just one base away, this may be a read error. V and J are TRBV30 and TRBJ1-1; D uncertain. Germline V gene data show CDR1 as GTSNPN and CDR2 as SVGIG (reference sequence). Trimming stripped 4 bases from V and 4 bases from J, with 10 bases between. The CDR3 contains 12 residues. The CDR3 nucleotides are TGTGCCTGGAACTATGGGTCCACTGAAGCTTTCTTT. It encodes CAWNYGSTEAFF.

V is TRBV6-1 and J is TRBJ2-3; a possible D gene is TRBD2 (7 bases). With 6 bases removed from V and 3 bases from J, the gap between germline ends came to 22 bases. CDR1 and CDR2 from the germline V gene are MNHNS and SASEGT. This CDR3 has 17 amino acids. The CDR3: CASSALPGGGQTDTQYF. In DNA, the CDR3 is TGTGCCAGCAGCGCCCTCCCTGGGGGGGGCCAAACAGATACGCAGTATTTT.

The J gene is TRBJ2-1, the V gene TRBV24-1, with 7 bases matching TRBD1. Germline V gene sequence: CDR1 KGHDR, CDR2 SFDVKD. With V trimmed by 9 bases and J by 0 bases, 1 base remained unmatched. This CDR3 spans 13 amino acids. The CDR3 nucleotides are TGTGCCACCGGGGACAGCTCCTACAATGAGCAGTTCTTC. Amino acids: CATGDSSYNEQFF.

This clonotype was seen repeatedly, ten times or more. This chain links TRBV7-2 with TRBJ1-1; D remains ambiguous. The CDR3 sequence is 11 residues long. Trimming removed 2 bases at V and 10 bases at J, with 8 bases between. CDR1 and CDR2 (germline): SGHTA, FQGNSA. The CDR3 DNA reads as TGTGCCAGCAGCTTATTTTTAGGAGCTTTCTTT. Translated, it gives CASSLFLGAFF.

This clonotype was seen a few times. The chain carries TRBV5-1 and TRBJ2-1; maybe TRBD2 (8 bases). V was clipped by 3 bases and J by 5 bases, with 18 bases between them. Germline loops: CDR1 SGHRS, CDR2 YFSETQ. The CDR3 has 16 residues. CDR3 sequence reads: CASSSQGGGGNNEQFF. The CDR3 nucleotides are TGCGCCAGCAGCTCTCAGGGGGGCGGGGGGAACAATGAGCAGTTCTTC.

The rearrangement uses TRBV3-1 and TRBJ2-3, with D possibly matching TRBD2 (6 bases). CDR1 is LGHDT and CDR2 is YNNKEL in the germline V gene (reference sequence). The CDR3 runs to 15 residues. V was clipped by 4 bases and J by 8 bases, with 19 bases between them. This chain's CDR3 is CASSLAGTGSGTQYF. The CDR3 DNA reads TGTGCCAGCAGCCTTGCGGGGACGGGGTCAGGTACGCAGTATTTT.

The V gene is TRBV14, the J gene TRBJ1-1; D remains unclear. The V end was cut by 0 bases, the J end by 3 bases, with 2 bases between. The germline V gene encodes CDR1 SGHDN and CDR2 FVKESK. This CDR3 has 12 residues. CDR3 residues: CASSQEDTEAFF. CDR3 in DNA: TGTGCCAGCAGCCAAGAGGACACTGAAGCTTTCTTT.

This clonotype was observed at least ten times. The chain joins TRBV29-1 to TRBJ1-1; 10 positions match TRBD1. V was pared by 6 bases and J by 3 bases, with 4 bases of the junction left unmatched. The CDR3 is 13 residues long. The V gene's germline CDR1 is SQVTM and CDR2 ANQGSEA. The CDR3 region has the DNA TGCAGCGTCGCGGACAGGGGGGACACTGAAGCTTTCTTT. The encoded protein is CSVADRGDTEAFF.

This chain connects TRBV10-1 to TRBJ1-5; D may be TRBD1 (6 bases). The CDR3 totals 19 residues. Germline V gene lookup returns CDR1 WNHNN and CDR2 SYGVQD (reference sequence). The V end was cut by 10 bases, the J end by 0 bases, with 28 bases between. CDR3 region: CANLELGGKGKYSNQPQHF. DNA for the CDR3: TGCGCCAACCTAGAATTAGGGGGAAAGGGAAAGTATAGCAATCAGCCCCAGCATTTT.

In this sample, this clonotype turned up many times. The V call is TRBV10-3, the J call TRBJ1-1; 10 bases agree with TRBD1. CDR3 size: 15 residues. Trimming cost V 5 bases and J 3 bases; bases outside gene matches: 6. Looked up from germline, CDR1 is ENHRY and CDR2 is SYGVKD. The CDR3 region is CAISPSGTGDTEAFF. CDR3 sequence (DNA): TGTGCCATCAGTCCATCGGGGACAGGGGACACTGAAGCTTTCTTT.

The sample holds many counts of this clonotype. The chain is built from TRBV4-1 and TRBJ1-2, with 7 bases lining up with TRBD1. Germline V lookup: CDR1 MGHRA, CDR2 YSYEKL. This CDR3 spans 14 amino acids. The V segment lost 3 bases and the J segment 4 bases; nucleotides outside the gene matches: 5. The CDR3 sequence: CASSHPAGGYGYTF. The DNA of the CDR3 is TGCGCCAGCAGCCACCCCGCAGGGGGCTATGGCTACACCTTC.

V gene TRBV24-1 combines with J gene TRBJ2-3; weak D call: TRBD1 (6 bases). The germline gives CDR1 KGHDR, CDR2 SFDVKD. The CDR3 loop spans 15 amino acids. Trimming cost V 3 bases and J 2 bases, with 11 bases left between them. CDR3 coding DNA: TGTGCCACCAGTGATGCCGGACAGCCCACAGATACGCAGTATTTT. Protein: CATSDAGQPTDTQYF.

This clonotype was observed many times. In DNA, the CDR3 is TGTGCTAGTGGTTTTGGACAGACTGAGAATCAGCCCCAGCATTTT. It translates to CASGFGQTENQPQHF. The chain carries TRBV12-5 and TRBJ1-5; TRBD1 is a possible D gene (6 bases). The CDR3 consists of 15 residues. Deletions cut 3 bases from V and 4 bases from J, with 13 bases between. Germline V gene data show CDR1 as LGHNT and CDR2 as FRNRAP. The whole variable domain, filled in from reference TRBV12-5 and TRBJ1-5, reads DARVTQTPRHKVTEMGQEVTMRCQPILGHNTVFWYRQTMMQGLELLAYFRNRAPLDDSGMPKDRFSAEMPDATLATLKIQPSEPRDSAVYFCASGFGQTENQPQHFGDGTRLSIL.

As to this clonotype: A much more abundant neighbour one base away suggests this may be a read error. No conserved phenylalanine or tryptophan is present at the end of the CDR3, so a read error is the likely explanation. The genes are TRBV18 and TRBJ2-3, with no clear D. The V and J ends lost 6 bases and 1 base respectively, with 8 bases between them. CDR1 is KGHSH, CDR2 LQKENI, per germline. The CDR3 loop spans 13 amino acids. The chain's CDR3 is CASSRLRTDTQYS. Written as DNA, the CDR3 is TGTGCCAGCTCGCGACTTCGCACAGATACGCAGTATTCT.

Comment on this clonotype: Possible read error: a much larger clone is one base away. The rearrangement uses TRBV12-3 or TRBV12-4 and TRBJ2-5; tentative D call: TRBD2 (6 bases). The length of the CDR3 is 17 residues. CDR3 DNA: TGTGCCAGCAGCCGAAGGAGGGTTAAAAGGGACCAAGGGACCCAGTACTTC. It specifies CASSRRRVKRDQGTQYF.

This clonotype was picked up many times. The chain couples TRBV24-1 to TRBJ2-5; D might be TRBD2 (6 bases). CDR3 length: 16 amino acids. V was clipped by 4 bases and J by 5 bases, with 19 bases between them. Per germline, CDR1 KGHDR and CDR2 SFDVKD. The DNA of the CDR3 is TGTGCCACCAGTGAGGGGGGACCAGGCCGGGGGGAGACCCAGTACTTC. It translates to CATSEGGPGRGETQYF.

The rearrangement joins TRBV25-1 to TRBJ1-2; TRBD1 is a possible D gene (6 bases). Trimming stripped 6 bases from V and 8 bases from J, with 16 bases between. Germline V CDR1 and CDR2: MGHDK, SYGVNS. The length of the CDR3 is 13 residues. The DNA for the CDR3 is TGTGCCAGCAGCTTAGAGGGGGGGCTAGGCTACACCTTC. Protein: CASSLEGGLGYTF.

CDR3 residues: CASSPLAGVTYEQYF. As DNA, the CDR3 is TGTGCCAGCAGTCCTCTAGCGGGAGTCACCTACGAGCAGTACTTC. This chain uses TRBV27 with TRBJ2-7; 10 positions match TRBD2. With V trimmed by 5 bases and J by 2 bases, 6 bases remained unmatched. CDR1 and CDR2 from the germline V gene are MNHEY and SMNVEV (reference sequence). This CDR3 comprises 15 residues.

For this clonotype: A much larger clone is a single base away; this may be a read error. The chain is built from TRBV27 and TRBJ1-2; the D is unclear. Germline V gene data show CDR1 as MNHEY and CDR2 as SMNVEV (reference sequence). This CDR3 comprises 13 residues. Here the CDR3 DNA reads TGTGCCAGCAGTTCTAATGCTAACTATGGCTACGCCTTC. Its protein product is CASSSNANYGYAF.

As for this clonotype: This may stem from a read error, because a much larger clone lies one nucleotide away. The chain has TRBV7-9 and TRBJ1-5, with 7 bases aligning to TRBD1. There are 15 residues in the CDR3. Germline loops: CDR1 SEHNR, CDR2 FQNEAQ (reference sequence). The CDR3 here is CAGSPTGSTNQPQHF. The DNA of the CDR3 is TGTGCCGGCAGCCCGACAGGGAGTACCAATCAGCCCCAGCATTTT. The full variable domain, in which reference TRBV7-9 and TRBJ1-5 provide the parts outside the CDR3, is DTGVSQNPRHKITKRGQNVTFRCDPISEHNRLYWYRQTLGQGPEFLTYFQNEAQLEKSRLLSDRFSAERPKGSFSTLEIQRTEQGDSAMYLCAGSPTGSTNQPQHFGDGTRLSIL.

The chain recombines TRBV15 with TRBJ2-5, with TRBD2 matching 9 bases. The V and J ends lost 3 bases and 2 bases, in that order; junction bases with no gene match: 10. This CDR3 is 17 amino acids long. Germline values: CDR1 LNHNV, CDR2 YYDKDF (reference sequence). The CDR3 sequence: CATSSARPAGGQETQYF. DNA for the CDR3: TGTGCCACCAGCAGCGCTCGACCAGCGGGGGGACAAGAGACCCAGTACTTC.

This clonotype was seen repeatedly, ten times or more. This chain joins TRBV5-1 and TRBJ2-1; D remains ambiguous. The CDR3 totals 15 residues. The germline V gene encodes CDR1 SGHRS and CDR2 YFSETQ. V dropped 0 bases and J dropped 2 bases, with 9 bases sitting between them. The CDR3 bases are TGCGCCAGCAGCTTGGGTGACACTACCTACAATGAGCAGTTCTTC. Translated, it gives CASSLGDTTYNEQFF.

The chain combines TRBV19 with TRBJ2-2; D uncertain. Germline lookup yields CDR1 LNHDA and CDR2 SQIVND (reference sequence). V was trimmed by 7 bases and J by 4 bases, leaving 10 bases between them. This CDR3 spans 13 amino acids. CDR3 sequence: CASTLFGTGELFF. Written as DNA, the CDR3 is TGTGCCAGTACTCTCTTTGGCACCGGGGAGCTGTTTTTT.